The entry below describes one TCR beta chain. The sample comes from a study of blood T cell repertoires in COVID-19. Data came from immunoSEQ multiplex PCR; TCRdb stores just in-frame clones and leaves some out. Here the sample spans 15,000 to 20,000 clones, roughly three quarters being singletons. The V end lost 5 bases, the J end lost 4 bases, and 12 bases lay between the germline ends. The CDR3 length is 14 residues. The germline V gene has CDR1 LNHDA and CDR2 SQIVND (reference sequence). Specimen: peripheral blood. The rearrangement joins TRBV19 to TRBJ2-1; a possible D gene is TRBD1 (6 bases). This clonotype was obtained from a man aged 55 to 70 with active or convalescent COVID-19. Written as DNA, the CDR3 is TGTGCCAGTAGTCAGGGGCAACAATACAATGAGCAGTTCTTC. Residues: CASSQGQQYNEQFF.